This passage covers 17 T cell receptor beta chains from one sample sequenced in a study of T-cell reconstitution after alpha-beta-depleted transplantation in children. It was with unique molecular identifiers that the TCRbeta library was prepared. MiXCR, applied by TCRdb to the PCR reads, yields one record per CDR3 protein. The sample contains approximately 980,000 distinct CDR3 sequences, about 29% of which appear only once. The specimen comprised PBMCs, mostly from graft donor cells, sampled 360 days after TCRalphabeta/CD19-depleted stem cell transplant. The origin of the receptors is a boy younger than two who had a stem cell transplant for SCID, so the T cells may come from the graft donor.

In its sample, this clonotype was seen a few times. The chain is built from TRBV12-3 or TRBV12-4 and TRBJ2-1; the D gene is possibly TRBD2 (7 bases). The CDR3 length is 14 residues. The V gene lost 5 bases and the J gene lost 7 bases, with 15 bases spanning the gap. CDR3 sequence (DNA): TGTGCCAGCAGTCCCGGGGGGCTAGGGAATGAGCAGTTCTTC. Its translation: CASSPGGLGNEQFF.

A few counts support this clonotype. The chain combines TRBV15 with TRBJ2-1; D unclear. V lost 0 bases, J lost 0 bases, and 9 bases lay in between. The CDR3 loop spans 16 amino acids. The germline V gene has CDR1 LNHNV and CDR2 YYDKDF (reference sequence). This CDR3 is CATSRDEVSSYNEQFF. CDR3 nucleotides: TGTGCCACCAGCAGAGATGAGGTCAGCTCCTACAATGAGCAGTTCTTC.

This clonotype has just a few counts. The V call is TRBV5-5, the J call TRBJ1-4, with 7 bases fitting TRBD1. There are 14 residues in the CDR3. The germline gives CDR1 SGHKS, CDR2 YYEKEE (reference sequence). Losses at the gene ends were 3 bases for V and 9 bases for J; bases not matched to a gene: 8. CDR3 in DNA: TGTGCCAGCAGCTCTGACAGGGAAGGGAAAAAACTGTTTTTT. Translated, it gives CASSSDREGKKLFF.

The rearrangement uses TRBV5-1 and TRBJ2-1; D is unresolved. There are 14 residues in the CDR3. V was shortened by 3 bases and J by 2 bases, with 9 bases between the two germline ends. Germline V lookup: CDR1 SGHRS, CDR2 YFSETQ. CDR3 sequence: CASSSRRTYNEQFF. DNA for the CDR3: TGCGCCAGCAGCTCCAGGCGAACCTACAATGAGCAGTTCTTC.

This clonotype was observed many times. The chain couples TRBV12-3 or TRBV12-4 to TRBJ2-3, with D possibly matching TRBD2 (7 bases). Trimming left V 2 bases short and J 3 bases short, with 9 bases between. This CDR3 region has 14 residues. CDR3 nucleotides: TGTGCCAGCAGTTTACGGGGGGCGACAGATACGCAGTATTTT. It is translated as CASSLRGATDTQYF.

The chain uses TRBV9 and TRBJ2-5; 14 bases are shared with TRBD2. This CDR3 region has 15 residues. The germline CDR1 and CDR2 sequences are SGDLS and YYNGEE. The junction had 5 bases not matched to a gene; V was cut back by 4 bases and J by 6 bases. The CDR3: CASSTGTSGRKTQYF. The CDR3 nucleotides read TGTGCCAGCAGCACCGGGACTAGCGGGAGAAAGACCCAGTACTTC.

This chain joins TRBV27 and TRBJ1-4; possible D gene TRBD1, 5 bases. The germline CDR1 and CDR2 sequences are MNHEY and SMNVEV (reference sequence). This CDR3 comprises 15 residues. V dropped 5 bases and J dropped 8 bases, with 18 bases sitting between them. CDR3 in amino acids: CASSPGVASGEKLFF. The CDR3 nucleotides are TGTGCCAGCAGTCCCGGCGTGGCATCAGGGGAAAAACTGTTTTTT.

The chain couples TRBV5-5 to TRBJ1-2; the D gene is possibly TRBD1 (5 bases). Trimming cost V 4 bases and J 2 bases, with 15 bases left between them. The CDR3 covers 15 residues. Germline V gives CDR1 SGHKS, CDR2 YYEKEE (reference sequence). The CDR3 DNA reads as TGTGCCAGCAGCCTGGGCTGGGGGGGGAACTATGGCTACACCTTC. This translates into CASSLGWGGNYGYTF.

The table lists this clonotype with many counts. J is TRBJ2-7 and V is TRBV29-1; weak D call: TRBD2 (6 bases). From germline, CDR1 is SQVTM and CDR2 ANQGSEA. Trimming removed 4 bases at V and 2 bases at J, with 9 bases between. There are 12 residues in the CDR3. The CDR3 DNA sequence: TGCAGCGTTGTGGTAGCGGCCTACGAGCAGTACTTC. This codes for CSVVVAAYEQYF.

This clonotype was detected only a few times. The rearrangement uses TRBV5-1 and TRBJ1-4; possibly TRBD1 for D (6 bases). The CDR3 contains 15 residues. Looked up from germline, CDR1 is SGHRS and CDR2 is YFSETQ. The V end lost 0 bases, the J end lost 6 bases, and 12 bases lay between the germline ends. The CDR3 region has the DNA TGCGCCAGCAGCTTGGGAGCAGGGGTGGATGAAAAACTGTTTTTT. It codes for CASSLGAGVDEKLFF. The variable domain in full, with the rest retrieved from reference TRBV5-1 and TRBJ1-4, is KAGVTQTPRYLIKTRGQQVTLSCSPISGHRSVSWYQQTPGQGLQFLFEYFSETQRNKGNFPGRFSGRQFSNSRSEMNVSTLELGDSALYLCASSLGAGVDEKLFFGSGTQLSVL.

The CDR3 loop is CASFFLENTEAFF. The DNA for the CDR3 is TGTGCCAGCTTTTTTCTCGAGAACACTGAAGCTTTCTTT. This chain uses TRBV18 with TRBJ1-1; D is unresolved. This CDR3 region has 13 residues. Between the trimmed V and J ends, which lost 7 bases and 1 base, there was a span of 10 bases. CDR1 is KGHSH and CDR2 is LQKENI in the germline V gene.

The chain recombines TRBV10-3 with TRBJ2-3, with 10 bases fitting TRBD1. After removal of 2 bases from V and 4 bases from J, the junction contained 0 bases not matched to a gene. The CDR3 loop spans 14 amino acids. From germline, CDR1 is ENHRY and CDR2 SYGVKD. The chain's CDR3 is CAISEDRGPDTQYF. For the CDR3, the DNA is TGTGCCATCAGTGAGGACAGGGGGCCAGATACGCAGTATTTT.

This clonotype has a handful of counts. The V call is TRBV12-3 or TRBV12-4, the J call TRBJ1-2, with D hard to call. This CDR3 contains 16 residues. Trimming took off 5 bases at V and 4 bases at J, with 20 bases between the two ends. The CDR3 is CASSRTSASRGYGYTF. In nucleotides, the CDR3 is TGTGCCAGCAGTCGAACTTCAGCCAGCCGGGGCTATGGCTACACCTTC.

This clonotype was detected only a few times. V gene TRBV7-9 combines with J gene TRBJ2-3; tentative D call: TRBD2 (6 bases). The V end lost 1 base, the J end lost 6 bases, and 20 bases lay between the germline ends. The CDR3 is made up of 17 amino acids. CDR1 is SEHNR and CDR2 is FQNEAQ in the germline V gene (reference sequence). The CDR3 loop reads CASSLVIPGDLEDTQYF. As DNA, the CDR3 is TGTGCCAGCAGCTTAGTTATTCCGGGGGACTTGGAGGATACGCAGTATTTT.

This sequence joins TRBV20-1 and TRBJ2-7; 8 positions agree with TRBD1. Germline V gene lookup returns CDR1 DFQATT and CDR2 SNEGSKA (reference sequence). The CDR3 covers 15 residues. J gave up 2 bases and V 3 bases, and 9 bases lay outside the gene matches. CDR3: CSASPPDRETYEQYF. As DNA, the CDR3 is TGCAGTGCTAGCCCCCCGGACAGGGAAACCTACGAGCAGTACTTC.

The V and J genes are TRBV2 and TRBJ1-1, with TRBD1 matching over 7 bases. After removal of 6 bases from V and 0 bases from J, the junction contained 10 bases not matched to a gene. CDR3 length: 16 amino acids. Germline values: CDR1 SNHLY, CDR2 FYNNEI. The CDR3 region has the DNA TGTGCCAGCAGCACCTTCGAACAGGGGATGAACACTGAAGCTTTCTTT. Translating gives CASSTFEQGMNTEAFF.

The chain carries TRBV20-1 and TRBJ2-3; a weak D match, TRBD2 (6 bases). The CDR3 is 15 residues long. Trimming pared 3 bases from V and 0 bases from J, leaving 13 bases between. Per germline, CDR1 DFQATT and CDR2 SNEGSKA (reference sequence). The CDR3 sequence is CSARAGSTSTDTQYF. CDR3 in DNA: TGCAGTGCTAGGGCGGGGTCGACTAGCACAGATACGCAGTATTTT.